This T cell receptor beta chain emerged from a study of OX40 agonist ivuxolimab in advanced cancers. V shed 3 bases and J 3 bases; nucleotides not matched to a gene: 5. Germline CDR1 KGHSH, CDR2 LQKENI. The CDR3 loop spans 15 amino acids. Clones were read by immunoSEQ multiplex PCR, and TCRdb kept only the in-frame ones, dropping some. The table includes 85,000 to 100,000 clones, approximately 85% detected once. This TCR came from an adult with an advanced solid tumor such as melanoma, head and neck, liver or kidney cancer. The sample consisted of CD4+ or CD8+ T cells sorted from blood, taken in a trial of the OX40 agonist ivuxolimab. The chain recombines TRBV18 with TRBJ2-7; 10 bases align to TRBD1. This CDR3 is CASSPGTGVGYEQYF. The CDR3 DNA reads as TGTGCCAGCTCACCCGGGACAGGGGTGGGCTACGAGCAGTACTTC.